This T cell receptor beta chain came from a study of cytomegalovirus exposure and HLA in healthy donors. Study-wide results and caveats: Reportedly, HLA-A and HLA-B alleles of most subjects were accurately predicted from TCR beta. Some 17,000 TCR beta sequences were associated with HLA alleles at 0.05 false discovery rate in a later analysis. Cytomegalovirus-associated status was assigned to fewer than 200 TCR beta chains.

Germline CDR1 and CDR2: SGHTA and FQGNSA. The CDR3 spans 16 residues. Trimming cost V 7 bases and J 0 bases, with 16 bases left between them. Healthy bone marrow donors made up the donor group. Vbeta (60) and Jbeta (13) primers were used in the PCR. The repertoire was sequenced with immunoSEQ multiplex PCR; TCRdb's copy has only in-frame clones and lacks some. The profile shows 110,000 or so clones, under 80% of them singletons. Notes on this clone: The antigen remains unidentified.

The chain links TRBV7-2 to TRBJ2-1, with a possible D match to TRBD2 (6 bases). The sequencing sample was made of PBMCs. This sequence originates from a woman aged 45-59 years in good health and CMV-seropositive. The CDR3 here is CASNRDFGSSYNEQFF. The DNA for the CDR3 is TGTGCCAGCAACCGGGACTTCGGAAGCTCCTACAATGAGCAGTTCTTC.